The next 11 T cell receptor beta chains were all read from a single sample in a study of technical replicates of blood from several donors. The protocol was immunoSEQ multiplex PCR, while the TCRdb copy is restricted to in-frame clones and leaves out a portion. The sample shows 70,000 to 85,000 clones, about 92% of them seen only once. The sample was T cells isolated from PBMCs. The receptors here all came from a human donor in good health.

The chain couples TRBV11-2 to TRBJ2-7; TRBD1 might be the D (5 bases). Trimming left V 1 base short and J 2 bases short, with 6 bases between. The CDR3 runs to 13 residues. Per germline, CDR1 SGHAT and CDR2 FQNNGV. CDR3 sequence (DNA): TGTGCCAGCAGCTTAGGGGGCCCCTACGAGCAGTACTTC. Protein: CASSLGGPYEQYF.

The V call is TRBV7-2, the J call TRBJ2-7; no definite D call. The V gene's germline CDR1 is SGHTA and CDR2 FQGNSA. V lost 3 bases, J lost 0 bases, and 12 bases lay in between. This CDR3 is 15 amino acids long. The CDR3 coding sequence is TGTGCCAGCAGCTTGGGTCTGTGGAGCTCCTACGAGCAGTACTTC. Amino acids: CASSLGLWSSYEQYF.

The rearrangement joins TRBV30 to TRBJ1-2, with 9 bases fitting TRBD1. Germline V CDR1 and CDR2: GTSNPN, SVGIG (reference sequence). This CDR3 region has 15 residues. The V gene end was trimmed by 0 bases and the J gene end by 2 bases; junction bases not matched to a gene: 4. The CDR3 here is CAWSVGGTGNYGYTF. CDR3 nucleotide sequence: TGTGCCTGGAGTGTGGGTGGGACAGGGAACTATGGCTACACCTTC.

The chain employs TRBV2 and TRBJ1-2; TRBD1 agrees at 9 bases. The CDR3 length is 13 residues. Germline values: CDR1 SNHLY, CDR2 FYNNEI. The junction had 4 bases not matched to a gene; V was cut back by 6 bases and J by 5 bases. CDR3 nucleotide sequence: TGTGCCAGCAGGGGGACAGGGATGTATGGCTACACCTTC. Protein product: CASRGTGMYGYTF.

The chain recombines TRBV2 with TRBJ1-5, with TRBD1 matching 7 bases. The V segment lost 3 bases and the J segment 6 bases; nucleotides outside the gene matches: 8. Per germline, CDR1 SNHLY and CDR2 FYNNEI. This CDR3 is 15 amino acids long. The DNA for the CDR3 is TGTGCCAGCAGTGACGAGGCAGGGGGGATTCAGCCCCAGCATTTT. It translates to CASSDEAGGIQPQHF.

CDR3 protein: CASRPSSTEAFF. The CDR3, as DNA: TGTGCCAGCAGGCCCTCCAGCACTGAAGCTTTCTTT. The chain employs TRBV6-5 and TRBJ1-1; no clear D gene. Trimming cost V 6 bases and J 4 bases, with 9 bases left between them. CDR1 is MNHEY and CDR2 is SVGAGI in the germline V gene. This CDR3 is 12 amino acids long.

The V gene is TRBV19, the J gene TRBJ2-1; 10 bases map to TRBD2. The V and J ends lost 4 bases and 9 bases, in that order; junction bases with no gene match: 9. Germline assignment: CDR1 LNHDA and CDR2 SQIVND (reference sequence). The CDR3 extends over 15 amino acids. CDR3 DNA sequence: TGTGCCAGTAGTAAGGGGGCTAGCGGGAGAGGTGAGCAGTTCTTC. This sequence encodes CASSKGASGRGEQFF.

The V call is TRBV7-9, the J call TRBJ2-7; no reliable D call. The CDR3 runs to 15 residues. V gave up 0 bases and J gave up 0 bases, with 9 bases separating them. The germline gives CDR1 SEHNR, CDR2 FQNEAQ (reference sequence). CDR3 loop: CASSLAVGYSYEQYF. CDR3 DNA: TGTGCCAGCAGCTTAGCTGTCGGGTACTCCTACGAGCAGTACTTC.

The CDR3 DNA is TGTGCCAGCAGTTCCGACAGGGGTTTTACCTACGAGCAGTACTTC. This encodes CASSSDRGFTYEQYF. The chain joins TRBV28 to TRBJ2-7, with TRBD1 identical over 8 bases. CDR3 length: 15 amino acids. CDR1 and CDR2 from the germline V gene are MDHEN and SYDVKM. V dropped 4 bases and J dropped 2; count of bases not matched to a gene: 7.

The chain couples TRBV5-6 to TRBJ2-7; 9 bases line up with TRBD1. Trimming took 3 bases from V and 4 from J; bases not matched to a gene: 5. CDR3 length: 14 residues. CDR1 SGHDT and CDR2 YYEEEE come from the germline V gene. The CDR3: CASSYDRGSYEQYF. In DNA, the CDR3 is TGTGCCAGCAGCTATGACAGGGGGTCGTACGAGCAGTACTTC.

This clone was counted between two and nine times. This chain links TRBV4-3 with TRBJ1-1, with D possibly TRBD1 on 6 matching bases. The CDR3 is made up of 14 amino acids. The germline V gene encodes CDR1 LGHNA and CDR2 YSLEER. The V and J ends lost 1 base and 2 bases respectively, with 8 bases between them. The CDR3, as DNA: TGCGCCAGCAGCCAAGCACAGGGTAACACTGAAGCTTTCTTT. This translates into CASSQAQGNTEAFF.